This TCR beta chain was captured in a study of T-cell memory formation after mild COVID-19. Trimming removed 1 base from V and 5 bases from J, with 25 bases in between. The germline gives CDR1 SGHDN, CDR2 FVKESK. This CDR3 region has 19 residues. Notes on the study in general: The finding that pre-infection memory included some responding clones suggested that cross-reactive memory joined.

MiXCR was run by TCRdb on the 5' RACE reads, yielding one entry per CDR3 protein. In the table there are 290,000 or so distinct CDR3 sequences, roughly a fifth of which are singletons. Points on this clonotype: Its antigen is undetermined.

The receptor's source is a young man who had mild COVID-19 (a few samples of this study predate the infection). Cell type and time point are not known. The sample was PBMCs or a T cell subset sorted from them (not recorded which). The chain has TRBV14 and TRBJ2-3; a weak D match, TRBD2 (5 bases). The CDR3 sequence: CASSQAPRPIAPDGDTQYF. CDR3 sequence (DNA): TGTGCCAGCAGCCAAGCTCCTCGGCCGATAGCGCCAGATGGAGATACGCAGTATTTT.